This T cell receptor beta chain stems from a study of metastatic and nonmetastatic thyroid tumors. Whole-study findings and limits: Significantly higher TCR beta diversity was reportedly seen in malignant thyroid tumors than benign nodules, in blood and tumor.

Trimming cost V 4 bases and J 9 bases; bases outside gene matches: 7. The CDR3 loop spans 15 amino acids. The germline V gene encodes CDR1 LGHNA and CDR2 YNFKEQ. A word on this clone: Antigen unknown.

Each patient went into thyroid surgery without having received any treatment. Using MiXCR, TCRdb reanalyzed the PCR reads. The sample contains more than 10,000 clones, 27% of which appear only once. The chain has TRBV4-2 and TRBJ1-6; 9 nucleotides line up with TRBD1. Sequencing was carried out using tumor tissue. The receptor comes from a female donor with papillary thyroid cancer or a benign thyroid nodule (not recorded which). Some clones in this sample may be carry-over from other donors' samples. Here the CDR3 DNA reads TGTGCCAGCAGCCCACAGGGGGCGCGGAGTTCACCCCTCCACTTT. Amino acid sequence: CASSPQGARSSPLHF.